A single sample is the source of the 13 T cell receptor beta chains below, sequenced in a study of T cell changes during pregnancy in multiple sclerosis. Some clones are missing from TCRdb's copy, which holds only in-frame ones; the method was immunoSEQ multiplex PCR. The sample carries around 58,000 clones, about 91% recorded once. The sample consisted of peripheral blood, taken before pregnancy. These TCRs come from a female donor with multiple sclerosis, enrolled in a pregnancy study.

The chain has TRBV7-2 and TRBJ1-1; 10 bases line up with TRBD1. V lost 3 bases, J lost 6 bases, and 4 bases stayed unmatched. CDR1 and CDR2 from the germline V gene are SGHTA and FQGNSA. This CDR3 spans 14 amino acids. CDR3 sequence: CASSFTTGGPEAFF. In DNA, the CDR3 is TGTGCCAGCAGCTTTACGACAGGGGGCCCTGAAGCTTTCTTT. The variable domain in full, completed from reference TRBV7-2 and TRBJ1-1, reads GAGVSQSPSNKVTEKGKDVELRCDPISGHTALYWYRQSLGQGLEFLIYFQGNSAPDKSGLPSDRFSAERTGGSVSTLTIQRTQQEDSAVYLCASSFTTGGPEAFFGQGTRLTVV.

This chain links TRBV7-6 with TRBJ1-1; TRBD1 aligns across 7 bases. V lost 4 bases and J lost 4; bases outside the gene matches: 21. The CDR3 has 19 residues. CDR1 is SGHVS and CDR2 is FNYEAQ in the germline V gene. This CDR3 is CASSSYPKGGQSRGTEAFF. The CDR3 bases are TGTGCCAGCAGCTCCTACCCGAAAGGGGGCCAAAGCCGGGGCACTGAAGCTTTCTTT.

V gene TRBV7-6 combines with J gene TRBJ2-7, with D possibly being TRBD2 (6 bases). The V gene's germline CDR1 is SGHVS and CDR2 FNYEAQ. Trimming pared 1 base from V and 2 bases from J, leaving 12 bases between. This CDR3 is 15 amino acids long. CDR3 sequence (DNA): TGTGCCAGCAGCTTAGTCGGGACTCGACCCTACGAGCAGTACTTC. As protein: CASSLVGTRPYEQYF.

The chain has TRBV4-1 and TRBJ2-5; TRBD2 is a possible D gene (6 bases). Deletions cut 4 bases from V and 7 bases from J, with 19 bases between. The CDR3 totals 15 residues. CDR1 is MGHRA and CDR2 is YSYEKL in the germline V gene. The CDR3 region is CASSLRDLDRGTQYF. In DNA, the CDR3 is TGCGCCAGCAGCCTACGGGACTTGGACCGAGGGACCCAGTACTTC.

The CDR3 loop reads CASSLGGDEQYF. CDR3 nucleotide sequence: TGCGCCAGCTCACTCGGGGGAGACGAGCAGTACTTC. The rearrangement links TRBV5-1 to TRBJ2-7, with D perhaps TRBD2 (6 bases). Per germline, CDR1 SGHRS and CDR2 YFSETQ. Trimming shortened V by 7 bases and J by 5 bases, and 13 bases separated the two germline ends. This CDR3 is 12 amino acids long.

The rearrangement joins TRBV7-3 to TRBJ2-5; 11 bases align to TRBD2. V was pared by 5 bases and J by 5 bases, with 7 bases of the junction left unmatched. CDR3 length: 15 amino acids. Germline assignment: CDR1 SGHTA and CDR2 FQGTGA. The CDR3 nucleotides read TGTGCCAGCAGCCTTCTAGCGGGGGGTGTGGAGACCCAGTACTTC. This sequence encodes CASSLLAGGVETQYF.

The V and J genes are TRBV14 and TRBJ1-2, with 8 bases matching TRBD1. This CDR3 spans 13 amino acids. Germline assignment: CDR1 SGHDN and CDR2 FVKESK. J lost 8 bases, V lost 4 bases, and 6 bases had no gene match. The CDR3 DNA sequence: TGTGCCAGCAGCCCTAAGACAGGGGTCGGCTACACCTTC. Translated, it gives CASSPKTGVGYTF.

The V call is TRBV7-6, the J call TRBJ2-3, with 7 bases that match TRBD1. From germline, CDR1 is SGHVS and CDR2 FNYEAQ. CDR3 length: 16 residues. V lost 5 bases to trimming and J lost 0 bases; unmatched junction nucleotides: 8. The CDR3 region is CASSRRQGLSTDTQYF. CDR3 sequence (DNA): TGTGCCAGCAGCCGCCGACAGGGCCTTAGCACAGATACGCAGTATTTT.

This chain links TRBV6-5 with TRBJ2-5; TRBD1 matches at 8 bases. The germline V gene has CDR1 MNHEY and CDR2 SVGAGI. CDR3 size: 15 residues. Losses at the gene ends were 5 bases for V and 4 bases for J; bases not matched to a gene: 9. Written as DNA, the CDR3 is TGTGCCAGCAGTCAAGGGCAGGGGGCGCGAGAGACCCAGTACTTC. Protein sequence: CASSQGQGARETQYF.

This clone was detected only a few times. The chain couples TRBV4-2 to TRBJ1-5; D not certain. This CDR3 comprises 16 residues. Germline CDR1 LGHNA, CDR2 YNFKEQ. V lost 0 bases and J lost 4, with 13 bases in between. This chain's CDR3 is CASSQDEGDGNQPQHF. DNA of the CDR3: TGTGCCAGCAGCCAAGATGAGGGAGACGGTAATCAGCCCCAGCATTTT.

The chain is built from TRBV23-1 and TRBJ2-5; 9 bases map to TRBD2. TRBV23-1 is noted as an ORF with a role that remains uncertain. The junction had 7 bases not matched to a gene; V was cut back by 3 bases and J by 5 bases. The CDR3 spans 15 residues. The CDR3 here is CASSHPRGGKETQYF. Written as DNA, the CDR3 is TGCGCCAGCAGTCACCCGCGGGGGGGTAAGGAGACCCAGTACTTC.

This chain uses TRBV5-8 with TRBJ1-6, with 7 bases identical to TRBD1. CDR3 length equals 15 residues. With 4 bases clipped from V and 10 bases from J, the junction kept 11 bases outside the gene matches. Germline V gives CDR1 SGHTS, CDR2 YDEGEE. The CDR3 nucleotides read TGTGCCAGCAGCCCGAGGGACAGTCTTGGATCACCCCTCCACTTT. This gives the protein CASSPRDSLGSPLHF.

This clone appeared a single time. The CDR3 region has the DNA TGTGCCAGCAGCCCCACCACAAGACTAGCCCTGGAAAAACTGTTTTTT. Translating gives CASSPTTRLALEKLFF. V gene TRBV7-3 combines with J gene TRBJ1-4, with D unresolved. V was shortened by 5 bases and J by 8 bases, with 21 bases between the two germline ends. The CDR3 covers 16 residues. Germline-derived CDR1 and CDR2 are SGHTA and FQGTGA.